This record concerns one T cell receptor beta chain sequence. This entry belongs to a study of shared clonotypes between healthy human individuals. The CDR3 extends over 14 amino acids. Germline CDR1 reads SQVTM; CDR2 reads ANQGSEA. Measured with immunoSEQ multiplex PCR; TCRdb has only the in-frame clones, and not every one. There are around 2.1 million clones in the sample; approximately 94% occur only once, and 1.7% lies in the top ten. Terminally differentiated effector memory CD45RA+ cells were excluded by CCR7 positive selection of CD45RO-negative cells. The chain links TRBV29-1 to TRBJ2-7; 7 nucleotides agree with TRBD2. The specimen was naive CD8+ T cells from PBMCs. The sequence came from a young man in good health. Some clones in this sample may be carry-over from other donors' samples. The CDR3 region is CSLADPIGLDEQYF. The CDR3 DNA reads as TGCAGTCTAGCGGACCCCATCGGATTGGACGAGCAGTACTTC.